A single sample is the source of the 15 T cell receptor beta chains below, sequenced in a study of cytomegalovirus exposure and HLA in healthy donors. Primers for the PCR totalled 60 Vbeta and 13 Jbeta. Sequenced by immunoSEQ multiplex PCR; TCRdb stores in-frame clones only, minus some. The sample consists of over 85,000 clones, about 85% of them appearing once. The sample was PBMCs. Receptors originate from a female donor in good health and CMV-seropositive.

This sequence joins TRBV2 and TRBJ2-2, with 9 bases fitting TRBD2. The J segment lost 0 bases and the V segment lost 2 bases, leaving 7 bases of the junction unmatched. The CDR3 extends over 18 amino acids. The germline V gene has CDR1 SNHLY and CDR2 FYNNEI. CDR3 bases: TGTGCCAGCAGTGAATTGGTAGCGGGGGTCGCGAACACCGGGGAGCTGTTTTTT. Its protein product is CASSELVAGVANTGELFF. Full variable domain (outside the CDR3, taken from reference TRBV2 and TRBJ2-2): EPEVTQTPSHQVTQMGQEVILRCVPISNHLYFYWYRQILGQKVEFLVSFYNNEISEKSEIFDDQFSVERPDGSNFTLKIRSTKLEDSAMYFCASSELVAGVANTGELFFGEGSRLTVL.

This clone was detected only once. This chain joins TRBV30 and TRBJ1-4; D gene uncertain. This CDR3 is built from 13 residues. CDR1 is GTSNPN, CDR2 SVGIG, per germline (reference sequence). V was pared by 1 base and J by 4 bases, with 7 bases between. CDR3 in amino acids: CAWSGRVNEKLFF. The DNA for the CDR3 is TGTGCCTGGAGTGGGCGGGTTAATGAAAAACTGTTTTTT.

The chain links TRBV6-5 to TRBJ2-7, with 7 nucleotides matching TRBD1. Germline V gene sequence: CDR1 MNHEY, CDR2 SVGAGI. With 4 bases clipped from V and 1 base from J, the junction kept 7 bases outside the gene matches. The CDR3 spans 15 residues. The chain's CDR3 is CASSFYRGNSYEQYF. CDR3 sequence (DNA): TGTGCCAGCAGTTTTTACAGGGGAAATTCCTACGAGCAGTACTTC.

J is TRBJ2-3 and V is TRBV9; 7 bases line up with TRBD2. Germline lookup yields CDR1 SGDLS and CDR2 YYNGEE. This CDR3 has 14 amino acids. J lost 4 bases, V lost 3 bases, and 5 bases had no gene match. The CDR3 sequence: CASSAGLDADTQYF. In nucleotides, the CDR3 is TGTGCCAGCAGCGCAGGACTAGATGCAGATACGCAGTATTTT.

The DNA of the CDR3 is TGTGCCAGCAGCGGCACAGGGATGAACACTGAAGCTTTCTTT. Its translation: CASSGTGMNTEAFF. J is TRBJ1-1 and V is TRBV5-5; the D gene is possibly TRBD1 (6 bases). V was clipped by 4 bases and J by 0 bases, with 10 bases between them. Germline V gene sequence: CDR1 SGHKS, CDR2 YYEKEE (reference sequence). CDR3 length equals 14 residues.

This chain uses TRBV10-2 with TRBJ1-3; tentative D call: TRBD1 (5 bases). Germline V lookup: CDR1 WSHSY, CDR2 SAAADI. The CDR3 is made up of 15 amino acids. Trimming left V 8 bases short and J 0 bases short, with 14 bases between. Written as DNA, the CDR3 is TGCGCCAGCCGTATAGGGACTGACTCTGGAAACACCATATATTTT. This translates into CASRIGTDSGNTIYF.

The gene calls are TRBV6-5 and TRBJ2-1; 9 bases fit TRBD2. J lost 5 bases, V lost 7 bases, and 6 bases had no gene match. From germline, CDR1 is MNHEY and CDR2 SVGAGI. This CDR3 is 14 amino acids long. CDR3 DNA: TGTGCCAGCACCCAAGCGGGGGGAAACAATGAGCAGTTCTTC. Residues: CASTQAGGNNEQFF.

This clone was picked up a small number of times. This chain joins TRBV2 and TRBJ2-7; 7 bases are a match to TRBD1. The length of the CDR3 is 14 residues. V dropped 9 bases and J dropped 7; count of bases not matched to a gene: 15. The germline gives CDR1 SNHLY, CDR2 FYNNEI. Written as DNA, the CDR3 is TGTGCCAGGACGACCGGGACAGACACCAGTGAGCAGTACTTC. It encodes CARTTGTDTSEQYF. Variable domain in full (rest from reference TRBV2 and TRBJ2-7): EPEVTQTPSHQVTQMGQEVILRCVPISNHLYFYWYRQILGQKVEFLVSFYNNEISEKSEIFDDQFSVERPDGSNFTLKIRSTKLEDSAMYFCARTTGTDTSEQYFGPGTRLTVT.

This clone has just one count. The chain couples TRBV7-2 to TRBJ1-2; D unresolved. This CDR3 region has 15 residues. CDR1 is SGHTA, CDR2 FQGNSA, per germline. V was pared by 1 base and J by 0 bases, with 9 bases between. CDR3 DNA sequence: TGTGCCAGCAGCTTAGTCGACACATCTAACTATGGCTACACCTTC. Translating it yields CASSLVDTSNYGYTF.

This chain uses TRBV11-2 with TRBJ2-7, with D maybe TRBD1 (7 bases). CDR3 length equals 16 residues. In germline, CDR1 is SGHAT, CDR2 FQNNGV. Trimming took 5 bases from V and 3 from J, leaving 20 bases between them. The CDR3 loop reads CASSRDDQGDFYEQYF. As DNA, the CDR3 is TGTGCCAGCAGCCGTGATGATCAGGGGGACTTCTACGAGCAGTACTTC. Filled out from reference TRBV11-2 and TRBJ2-7, the complete variable domain reads EAGVAQSPRYKIIEKRQSVAFWCNPISGHATLYWYQQILGQGPKLLIQFQNNGVVDDSQLPKDRFSAERLKGVDSTLKIQPAKLEDSAVYLCASSRDDQGDFYEQYFGPGTRLTVT.

The rearrangement joins TRBV7-9 to TRBJ2-7; the D gene is possibly TRBD1 (5 bases). V shed 4 bases and J shed 2 bases, with 15 bases lying between them. From germline, CDR1 is SEHNR and CDR2 FQNEAQ (reference sequence). CDR3 length: 15 residues. CDR3 region: CASSSPQTETYEQYF. CDR3 sequence (DNA): TGTGCCAGCAGCTCCCCTCAGACAGAGACCTACGAGCAGTACTTC.

This chain links TRBV28 with TRBJ2-2, with 14 positions matching TRBD2. The CDR3 loop spans 15 amino acids. V trimming: 5 bases; J trimming: 6 bases; junction bases outside the gene matches: 2. The germline V gene has CDR1 MDHEN and CDR2 SYDVKM. CDR3 sequence reads: CASSPGLAGAGELFF. As DNA, the CDR3 is TGTGCCAGCAGTCCGGGACTAGCGGGAGCCGGGGAGCTGTTTTTT.

This clone has just one count. This chain connects TRBV27 to TRBJ2-1, with TRBD2 matching over 10 bases. CDR1 and CDR2 (germline): MNHEY, SMNVEV (reference sequence). The CDR3 is 14 residues long. The V segment lost 5 bases and the J segment 4 bases; nucleotides outside the gene matches: 2. CDR3 region: CASSSGGDYNEQFF. DNA of the CDR3: TGTGCCAGCAGTAGCGGGGGGGATTACAATGAGCAGTTCTTC.

This chain uses TRBV2 with TRBJ1-2; D is unresolved. There are 14 residues in the CDR3. Trimming cost V 4 bases and J 5 bases, with 14 bases left between them. CDR1 is SNHLY and CDR2 is FYNNEI in the germline V gene. CDR3 amino acids: CASSGPGRIYGYTF. For the CDR3, the DNA is TGTGCCAGCAGTGGCCCGGGAAGGATTTATGGCTACACCTTC.

V and J are TRBV30 and TRBJ2-2, with D possibly matching TRBD1 (5 bases). From germline, CDR1 is GTSNPN and CDR2 SVGIG (reference sequence). The CDR3 runs to 15 residues. V was pared by 5 bases and J by 6 bases, with 19 bases between. The CDR3 spells CAWEQGNPGSGELFF. In DNA, the CDR3 is TGTGCCTGGGAGCAGGGAAACCCAGGTTCCGGGGAGCTGTTTTTT.